This is a list of T cell receptor beta chains from one sample in a study of T cell repertoires in cytomegalovirus infection. No antigen has been assigned to these receptors. TCRdb fed the reads into MiXCR, producing one record per CDR3 protein. The profile covers approximately 730,000 distinct CDR3 sequences, with 25% to 30% appearing a single time and 10% to 15% taken by the ten largest. The sequenced sample was cultured CD8+ T cells from PBMCs, obtained from culture after CMV antigen stimulation. The receptors come from a human donor in good health (CMV status not recorded). Some clones in this sample may be carry-over from other donors' samples. Each CDR3 is given with its conserved first and last residue. D genes are given only for firm matches. Expanded clones are given a class, and other clones once, few, many or no size at all.

d_call,v_call,clone_size,j_call,cdr3_length,cdr3_aa,cdr3_nt
TRBD1,TRBV20-1,-,TRBJ2-3,14,CSAPDRKSTDTQYF,TGCAGTGCTCCGGACAGGAAAAGCACAGATACGCAGTATTTT
TRBD1,TRBV28,few,TRBJ1-1,17,CASSLRDRVLGGTEAFF,TGTGCCAGCAGTTTAAGAGACAGGGTGTTAGGGGGCACTGAAGCTTTCTTT
TRBD1,TRBV29-1,-,TRBJ2-7,14,CSVDSGRTGYEQYF,TGCAGCGTTGATAGTGGTAGGACAGGCTACGAGCAGTACTTC
-,TRBV7-6,few,TRBJ2-2,14,CASSNRAPGRELFF,TGTGCCAGCAGTAACCGGGCCCCGGGACGGGAGCTGTTTTTT
-,TRBV6-2/TRBV6-3,-,TRBJ2-5,16,CASSYSSRRGDVTQYF,TGTGCCAGCAGTTACTCCTCCCGGCGCGGGGATGTGACCCAGTACTTC
TRBD2,TRBV5-4,once,TRBJ2-1,15,CASSFSGGPPNEQFF,TGTGCCAGCAGCTTTAGCGGGGGGCCACCCAATGAGCAGTTCTTC
TRBD1,TRBV15,many,TRBJ1-1,15,CATSIPQGLNTEAFF,TGTGCCACCAGCATCCCACAGGGGTTGAACACTGAAGCTTTCTTT
TRBD1,TRBV4-1,-,TRBJ1-5,14,CAISTGENNQPQHF,TGCGCCATCAGCACAGGGGAGAACAATCAGCCCCAGCATTTT
-,TRBV6-6,-,TRBJ2-7,15,CASSRHRELGYEQYF,TGTGCCAGCAGTAGACACAGGGAATTGGGCTACGAGCAGTACTTC
-,TRBV7-2,many,TRBJ1-2,16,CASRQPPGRVRGGYTF,TGTGCCAGCAGGCAACCTCCGGGACGGGTCAGGGGTGGCTACACCTTC
TRBD2,TRBV9,few,TRBJ2-5,15,CASSGLAGGLGTQYF,TGTGCCAGCAGCGGACTAGCGGGGGGGCTCGGGACCCAGTACTTC
-,TRBV19,-,TRBJ2-7,12,CVSSVPHREQYF,TGTGTCAGTAGTGTCCCTCATCGCGAGCAGTACTTC
-,TRBV7-8,few,TRBJ2-5,15,CASSLEWTDQETQYF,TGTGCCAGCAGCTTAGAATGGACAGACCAAGAGACCCAGTACTTC